This TCR beta chain was captured in a study of shared clonotypes between healthy human individuals. Overall study: The people who gave samples were a couple of women and a few men aged 18 to 49. CD4 naive and memory got three plates each, CD8 naive two, CD8 memory one. General observations from the study: Rarefaction exposed incomplete sorted-subset sequencing despite large depth. It was the few donors that limited the genetic and exposure-history diversity represented.

Libraries were prepared by immunoSEQ multiplex PCR; TCRdb keeps only in-frame clonotypes and omits some of them. This table holds more than 550,000 clones, around 90% found once. About this clone itself: Its antigen is unknown.

The ends were cut back, 6 bases at V and 7 bases at J, with 15 bases in the middle. Germline V gives CDR1 MNHEY, CDR2 SMNVEV (reference sequence). The CDR3 extends over 13 amino acids. Material for sequencing was memory CD8+ T cells from PBMCs. Noted subset: CD45RO+ cells pooled with CCR7-negative TemRA cells. This clonotype was sampled from a man between 18 and 35 years old in good health. Some clones in this sample may be carry-over from other donors' samples. The gene calls are TRBV27 and TRBJ2-5; TRBD1 might be the D (7 bases). The CDR3 DNA reads TGTGCCAGCAGCCCAGGGGGGTCGGGGACCCAGTACTTC. It translates to CASSPGGSGTQYF.